This T cell receptor beta chain was identified during a study of cytomegalovirus exposure and HLA in healthy donors. This PCR relied on a set of 60 Vbeta primers and 13 Jbeta primers. Libraries were prepared by immunoSEQ multiplex PCR; TCRdb keeps only in-frame clonotypes and omits some of them. The top ten hold roughly 2.6% of the sample, which has a few hundred thousand clones, around four fifths seen once. General study results and limits: Roughly 170 TCR beta chains were listed as cytomegalovirus-associated.

Concerning this clone: Its antigen is unidentified.

The CDR3 is made up of 16 amino acids. This TCR was recovered from a woman in her sixties or seventies in good health and CMV-seropositive. The chain joins TRBV21-1 to TRBJ2-5; TRBD2, the table's D call, was not compared with the DNA. TRBV21-1 is shown as a pseudogene. Sequencing was performed on PBMCs. The CDR3 is CASSKRKRVPQETQYF. For the CDR3, the DNA is TGTGCCAGCAGCAAACGTAAGCGGGTGCCCCAAGAGACCCAGTACTTC.